These T cell receptor beta chains were read from a single sample in a study of blood T cell repertoires in COVID-19. Data came from immunoSEQ multiplex PCR; TCRdb stores just in-frame clones and leaves some out. The table records roughly 200,000 clones, roughly 90% of them present only once. Input material: peripheral blood. Receptors were obtained from a man aged 45-65 years with acute or convalescent COVID-19. The CDR3 runs from the conserved cysteine through the conserved F or W. The order of the fields is V gene, D gene, clone size, J gene, CDR3 protein, CDR3 DNA. The D gene is left open where the match is weak. Where a row states a size, it is once, few, many or the class of an expanded clone; other rows omit it.

TRBV7-3,TRBD2,NA,TRBJ2-2,CASRASGSLPGELFF,TGTGCCAGCAGAGCAAGCGGGAGCCTCCCCGGGGAGCTGTTTTTT
TRBV3-1/TRBV3-2,TRBD1,NA,TRBJ2-1,CASSQDPQGQGAYNEQFF,TGTGCCAGCAGCCAAGATCCACAGGGGCAGGGAGCCTACAATGAGCAGTTCTTC
TRBV6-2/TRBV6-3,NA,NA,TRBJ2-6,CASSYFVYSGANVLTF,TGTGCCAGCAGTTACTTTGTCTACTCTGGGGCCAACGTCCTGACTTTC
TRBV10-3,NA,NA,TRBJ1-1,CAISEKQMNTEAFF,TGTGCCATCAGTGAGAAACAAATGAACACTGAAGCTTTCTTT
TRBV27,NA,NA,TRBJ2-7,CASSPGRWGQSREQYF,TGTGCCAGCAGTCCCGGTCGCTGGGGACAATCACGAGAGCAGTACTTC
TRBV7-2,TRBD1,NA,TRBJ2-7,CASSKVTGAKTYEQYF,TGTGCCAGCAGCAAGGTGACAGGGGCGAAAACCTACGAGCAGTACTTC
TRBV7-8,NA,NA,TRBJ2-1,CASSLQGSYNEQFF,TGTGCCAGCAGCCTCCAGGGTTCCTACAATGAGCAGTTCTTC
TRBV19,NA,NA,TRBJ1-3,CASSIRTVSGNTIYF,TGTGCCAGTAGTATAAGGACAGTGTCTGGAAACACCATATATTTT
TRBV7-2,NA,NA,TRBJ1-3,CASSEGGPRSGNTIYF,TGTGCCAGCTCCGAGGGTGGACCCCGCTCTGGAAACACCATATATTTT
TRBV28,NA,NA,TRBJ1-3,CASTLGAGGDGNTIYF,TGTGCCAGCACCCTGGGAGCGGGGGGAGATGGAAACACCATATATTTT
TRBV5-8,NA,NA,TRBJ1-5,CASTNQPSTASTYSNQPQHF,TGTGCCAGCACCAACCAACCCTCGACAGCCTCAACATATAGCAATCAGCCCCAGCATTTT
TRBV3-1/TRBV3-2,NA,NA,TRBJ1-2,CASSHSVNYGYTF,TGTGCCAGCAGCCACTCTGTTAACTATGGCTACACCTTC
TRBV7-9,NA,NA,TRBJ2-3,CASSLNFDRGGPDTQYF,TGTGCCAGCAGCTTAAACTTTGACAGGGGAGGGCCAGATACGCAGTATTTT
TRBV19,NA,once,TRBJ2-2,CASSALNPGTGELFF,TGTGCCAGTAGTGCCTTAAATCCGGGCACCGGGGAGCTGTTTTTT
TRBV19,NA,NA,TRBJ1-5,CASREMGDSNQPQHF,TGTGCCAGTCGAGAGATGGGAGATAGCAATCAGCCCCAGCATTTT
TRBV6-2/TRBV6-3,NA,NA,TRBJ1-1,CASSTTGYTEAFF,TGTGCCAGCAGCACCACAGGGTACACTGAAGCTTTCTTT
TRBV7-9,NA,NA,TRBJ1-1,CASSPKNTEAFF,TGTGCCAGCAGCCCCAAGAACACTGAAGCTTTCTTT
TRBV9,TRBD1,NA,TRBJ2-5,CASRRYDRAEGQETQYF,TGTGCCAGCAGGCGATACGACAGGGCGGAAGGTCAAGAGACCCAGTACTTC
TRBV7-9,NA,NA,TRBJ1-3,CASSSSANSGNTIYF,TGTGCCAGCAGCTCGAGCGCGAACTCTGGAAACACCATATATTTT
TRBV5-8,NA,NA,TRBJ2-1,CASTRDFNNEQFF,TGTGCCAGCACCAGGGACTTTAACAATGAGCAGTTCTTC
TRBV7-6,NA,NA,TRBJ2-1,CASSLVVGDWFF,TGTGCCAGCAGCTTAGTGGTAGGGGATTGGTTCTTC
TRBV19,TRBD2,NA,TRBJ2-2,CASSIRTSGNTGELFF,TGTGCCAGTAGTATAAGGACTAGCGGGAACACCGGGGAGCTGTTTTTT
TRBV19,NA,NA,TRBJ1-5,CASRVGTRNQPQHF,TGTGCCAGTAGAGTTGGGACACGCAATCAGCCCCAGCATTTT
TRBV3-1/TRBV3-2,TRBD2,many,TRBJ2-2,CASSLSGVGELFF,TGTGCCAGCAGCCTTAGCGGGGTAGGGGAGCTGTTTTTT
TRBV7-2,TRBD2,NA,TRBJ2-5,CASSSGTSGGRETQYF,TGTGCCAGCAGTTCCGGGACTAGCGGGGGTCGGGAGACCCAGTACTTC
TRBV30,TRBD1,NA,TRBJ1-5,CAWSGQGGQPQHF,TGTGCCTGGTCGGGACAGGGCGGTCAGCCCCAGCATTTT
TRBV6-5,TRBD1,NA,TRBJ1-6,CASRFSGQANSPLHF,TGTGCCAGCCGCTTCTCGGGACAGGCGAATTCACCCCTCCACTTT
TRBV28,NA,NA,TRBJ2-3,CATDPGGRADTQYF,TGTGCCACGGACCCCGGAGGTCGTGCAGATACGCAGTATTTT
TRBV28,NA,NA,TRBJ1-1,CASSRGSNTEAFF,TGTGCCAGCAGCAGGGGATCGAACACTGAAGCTTTCTTT
TRBV5-8,TRBD1,NA,TRBJ1-5,CASSKKTGRLPQHF,TGTGCCAGCAGCAAGAAGACAGGGCGACTTCCCCAGCATTTT
TRBV18,TRBD1,once,TRBJ1-2,CASSPGAGGDGYTF,TGTGCCAGCTCACCAGGGGCAGGGGGTGATGGCTACACCTTC
TRBV6-5,NA,NA,TRBJ2-7,CASSYSNWGPAYEQYF,TGTGCCAGCAGTTACTCGAATTGGGGGCCAGCCTACGAGCAGTACTTC
TRBV10-3,NA,NA,TRBJ1-5,CAIRDGTSSNQPQHF,TGTGCCATCAGAGATGGGACAAGTAGCAATCAGCCCCAGCATTTT
TRBV29-1,NA,NA,TRBJ2-7,CSVENFGGGRREQYF,TGCAGCGTTGAGAATTTCGGCGGAGGGCGTCGGGAGCAGTACTTC
TRBV2,TRBD1,NA,TRBJ2-7,CASSFSGGGRHEQYF,TGTGCCAGCAGTTTTTCAGGGGGCGGAAGGCACGAGCAGTACTTC
TRBV27,NA,NA,TRBJ1-5,CASSFLAGAGNQPQHF,TGTGCCAGCAGTTTCTTGGCTGGGGCAGGCAATCAGCCCCAGCATTTT
TRBV19,NA,NA,TRBJ2-1,CASSTYSSDNEQFF,TGTGCCAGTAGTACATATTCTAGCGATAATGAGCAGTTCTTC
TRBV15,NA,NA,TRBJ1-4,CATSDQGFIEKLFF,TGTGCCACCAGCGATCAGGGGTTTATTGAAAAACTGTTTTTT
TRBV7-6,TRBD1,NA,TRBJ1-5,CASSRDSRDQPQHF,TGTGCCAGCAGTCGGGACAGCCGGGATCAGCCCCAGCATTTT
TRBV5-6,NA,NA,TRBJ1-1,CASSGMGGRQAFF,TGTGCCAGCAGCGGAATGGGAGGAAGGCAAGCTTTCTTT